The entry that follows covers one T cell receptor (beta chain) sequence. Its specificity is unknown. This sample stems from a study of cytomegalovirus exposure and HLA in healthy donors. Whole-study context: Clustering assigned about 80% of the approximately 390 genotyped donors to the Caucasian-associated ancestry cluster. Whole-study findings and limits: Overall, 164 TCR beta chains were annotated as cytomegalovirus-associated. Sequencing likely caused a cluster of highly shared sequence variants.

From germline, CDR1 is KGHSH and CDR2 LQKENI. The CDR3 covers 14 residues. Trimming took 3 bases from V and 10 from J; bases not matched to a gene: 3. The PCR used 60 Vbeta and 13 Jbeta primers. TCRdb keeps only in-frame clones here, not all; method: immunoSEQ multiplex PCR. The sample lists more than 95,000 clones; 60% to 80% were seen once. This chain joins TRBV18 and TRBJ1-4; 12 bases match TRBD1. The TCR originated in a man aged 25 to 40 in good health and CMV-seronegative. Sequencing input: PBMCs. CDR3 amino acids: CASSPGQGAGKLFF. The CDR3 nucleotides are TGTGCCAGCTCACCGGGACAGGGGGCCGGAAAACTGTTTTTT.